A selection of T cell receptor beta chains follows, all from one sample in a study of graft-versus-host responses after intestinal transplantation. Repertoires were generated with immunoSEQ multiplex PCR, while TCRdb's copy carries only in-frame clones and drops some. The sample contains about 10,000 clones, over 90% of which appear only once. Sequencing used bone marrow, obtained 521 days after intestinal transplantation. The source of these receptors is a human patient who received an intestinal transplant, so some T cells may come from the graft donor. The CDR3 runs from the conserved cysteine through the conserved F or W. The D gene is left open where the match is weak. Rows give clone size only sometimes, using once, few, many, or a class for an expanded clone.

size	V	D	J	DNA	CDR3
NA	TRBV6-6	NA	TRBJ2-6	TGTGCCAGCAGTAAACCTGTGGGCTCTGGGGCCAACGTCCTGACTTTC	CASSKPVGSGANVLTF
NA	TRBV7-3	TRBD2	TRBJ2-3	TGTGCCAGCAGGGCTAGCGGGAGGAGCACAGATACGCAGTATTTT	CASRASGRSTDTQYF
NA	TRBV28	NA	TRBJ2-2	TGTGCCAGCAGTTCCAGTGGGAACACCGGGGAGCTGTTTTTT	CASSSSGNTGELFF
NA	TRBV4-1	NA	TRBJ2-7	TGCGCCAGCAGCTGGGCGGTTGACTCCTACGAGCAGTACTTC	CASSWAVDSYEQYF
NA	TRBV5-6	NA	TRBJ1-2	TGTGCCAGCAGCTTGGATTTGGATCGTCCCACTGGCTACACCTTC	CASSLDLDRPTGYTF
NA	TRBV5-5	NA	TRBJ2-5	TGTGCCAGCAGCACCCACGGACAGCGGGAGACCCAGTACTTC	CASSTHGQRETQYF
NA	TRBV2	TRBD1	TRBJ2-7	TGTGCCAGCAGTGCCGGGACAGGGGTCGAGCAGTACTTC	CASSAGTGVEQYF
NA	TRBV25-1	NA	TRBJ2-6	TGTGCCAGCACCGCAACTGGGGCCAACGTCCTGACTTTC	CASTATGANVLTF
NA	TRBV28	NA	TRBJ1-1	TGTGCCAGCAGTTTACCCCTGGGGGTAGAGATGAACACTGAAGCTTTCTTT	CASSLPLGVEMNTEAFF
NA	TRBV19	TRBD2	TRBJ2-1	TGTGCCAGTAGTGTAGCGGGAGGGAGTTACAATGAGCAGTTCTTC	CASSVAGGSYNEQFF
NA	TRBV6-5	TRBD2	TRBJ2-1	TGTGCCAGCAGCAGGACTAGCGGGAAGGATGAGCAGTTCTTC	CASSRTSGKDEQFF
NA	TRBV27	TRBD2	TRBJ2-1	TGTGCCAGCAGTTACTCAACTAGCGGGGTTTACAATGAGCAGTTCTTC	CASSYSTSGVYNEQFF
NA	TRBV7-9	TRBD1	TRBJ2-7	TGTGCCAGCAGCGGTTATATGGACAGGGGAGCCCCCTACGAGCAGTACTTC	CASSGYMDRGAPYEQYF
NA	TRBV7-6	NA	TRBJ2-1	TGTGCCAGCGGGAGGCTTGACAATGAGCAGTTCTTC	CASGRLDNEQFF
NA	TRBV5-1	NA	TRBJ2-3	TGCGCCAGCAGCTTGGAACAGGGAGGCACAGATACGCAGTATTTT	CASSLEQGGTDTQYF
NA	TRBV6-5	NA	TRBJ1-5	TGTGCCAGTGGGAGACAGCCCCAGCATTTT	CASGRQPQHF
NA	TRBV2	TRBD2	TRBJ2-1	TGTGCCAGCACCGAACGGGCGGGAGGAGGTAATGAGCAGTTCTTC	CASTERAGGGNEQFF
once	TRBV27	NA	TRBJ1-5	TGTGCCAGCACCCCCTACGGAGACAGGAGCAATCAGCCCCAGCATTTT	CASTPYGDRSNQPQHF
once	TRBV11-2	NA	TRBJ1-3	TGTGCCAGCAGCTTAGAAGTCCAAAACTCTGGAAACACCATATATTTT	CASSLEVQNSGNTIYF
once	TRBV4-1	NA	TRBJ2-3	TGCGCCAGCAGCCAAGCGACACTTGCCTGGCAGTATTTT	CASSQATLAWQYF
NA	TRBV18	NA	TRBJ1-5	TGTGCCAGCTCACCAAGGGGGAGCAATCAGCCCCAGCATTTT	CASSPRGSNQPQHF
NA	TRBV6-5	NA	TRBJ1-2	TGTGCCAGCAGTTTCGACCGAGGGGACTATGGCTACACCTTC	CASSFDRGDYGYTF
NA	TRBV5-1	NA	TRBJ1-1	TGCGCCAGCAGCTTTGAGGGGCAGGGATTTGAAGCTTTCTTT	CASSFEGQGFEAFF
NA	TRBV11-2	NA	TRBJ2-1	TGTGCCAGCAGGATAGCGGTCCTAGGCAATGAGCAGTTCTTC	CASRIAVLGNEQFF
NA	TRBV21-1	NA	TRBJ2-7	TGTGCCAGCAGCAAAGAGTTACTTGGGGCGGGATGCTACGAGCAGTACTTC	CASSKELLGAGCYEQYF
NA	TRBV2	NA	TRBJ2-1	TGTGCCAGCAGTGAAACGGGAGTCTACAATGAGCAGTTCTTC	CASSETGVYNEQFF
NA	TRBV10-1	TRBD1	TRBJ2-1	TGCGCCAGCAACGGGACAGCCCCTTACAATGAGCAGTTCTTC	CASNGTAPYNEQFF
NA	TRBV7-2	TRBD1	TRBJ1-4	TGTGCCAGCAGCGAACAGACAGGGGGTGATGAAAAACTGTTTTTT	CASSEQTGGDEKLFF
NA	TRBV7-3	TRBD2	TRBJ2-3	TGTGCCAGCAGCATGACTAGCGGGATCGCAGATACGCAGTATTTT	CASSMTSGIADTQYF
NA	TRBV6-5	TRBD1	TRBJ1-5	TGTGCCAGCAGTTGGACAGGGGATCAGCCCCAGCATTTT	CASSWTGDQPQHF
NA	TRBV28	NA	TRBJ1-2	TGTGCCAGCAGTTTAGTAGGGGGGCCGTATGGCTACACCTTC	CASSLVGGPYGYTF
NA	TRBV7-9	TRBD2	TRBJ2-7	TGTGCCAGCAGCTTTCGACTAGCGGGAGATTCCTACGAGCAGTACTTC	CASSFRLAGDSYEQYF
few	TRBV7-2	NA	TRBJ1-5	TGTGCCAGCAGCTTAATTCGGACGGTCGATCAGCCCCAGCATTTT	CASSLIRTVDQPQHF
NA	TRBV7-6	NA	TRBJ1-1	TGTGCCAGCAGCTTAGCTTTGAACACTGAAGCTTTCTTT	CASSLALNTEAFF
NA	TRBV7-3	NA	TRBJ2-1	TGTGCCAGCAGCTTACAGGGACCCAACAATGAGCAGTTCTTC	CASSLQGPNNEQFF
hyperexpanded	TRBV27	NA	TRBJ2-7	TGTGCCAGCAGTTTCGGGGACGGCTACGAGCAGTACTTC	CASSFGDGYEQYF
NA	TRBV28	TRBD1	TRBJ2-2	TGTGCCAGCAGTTGGACAGGAAACACCGGGGAGCTGTTTTTT	CASSWTGNTGELFF
NA	TRBV18	TRBD2	TRBJ2-2	TGTGCCAGCCCTCGAGGCGGGAGCCAGCTGGGCACCGGGGAGCTGTTTTTT	CASPRGGSQLGTGELFF
NA	TRBV25-1	TRBD1	TRBJ2-2	TGTGCCTCGGACAGGGGTTCGGGGGAGCTGTTTTTT	CASDRGSGELFF
few	TRBV18	NA	TRBJ2-7	TGTGCCAGCTCACCAACGACCTCCTACGAGCAGTACTTC	CASSPTTSYEQYF
NA	TRBV4-1	NA	TRBJ2-3	TGCGCCAGCAGCCAAGATGGGTACCCAAGCACAGATACGCAGTATTTT	CASSQDGYPSTDTQYF
NA	TRBV6-4	NA	TRBJ1-1	TGTGCCAGCAGTGAGAGGGGGAACACTGAAGCTTTCTTT	CASSERGNTEAFF